What follows are 19 T cell receptor beta chains derived from one specimen sequenced in a study of T cells in Graves' hyperthyroidism and ophthalmopathy. From RNA transcripts, TCR beta CDR3 regions were amplified. HTBI primers were used for first-round RT-PCR of the TCR CDR3. TCRdb passed the multiplex PCR reads through MiXCR, listing each CDR3 protein once. The sample records some 270,000 distinct CDR3 sequences, approximately 12% being singletons. The sequenced sample was blood. The receptors shown here come from a woman in her twenties or thirties with Graves' hyperthyroidism that later progressed to Graves' ophthalmopathy.

In the case of this clonotype: At one end the junction does not follow the germline gene, possibly because of a read error. The chain has TRBV9 and TRBJ2-1; D may be TRBD2 (7 bases). There are 17 residues in the CDR3. Germline V gene data show CDR1 as SGDLS and CDR2 as YYNGEE. DNA for the CDR3: TGTGCCAGCAGCACATTTTTGGGGGGGGCCCCCTACAGTGAGCAGTTCTTC. Encoded protein: CASSTFLGGAPYSEQFF.

This clonotype showed up many times. J is TRBJ2-7 and V is TRBV18; 9 nucleotides agree with TRBD1. Germline V gene sequence: CDR1 KGHSH, CDR2 LQKENI. The CDR3 runs 15 residues. With 3 bases clipped from V and 10 bases from J, the junction kept 13 bases outside the gene matches. The CDR3 DNA is TGTGCCAGCTCACCCGCGGGACAGGGAGTAAGGAAACAGTACTTC. Its protein is CASSPAGQGVRKQYF.

In this sample, this clonotype turned up many times. The rearrangement links TRBV11-2 to TRBJ2-1; D is ambiguous. V lost 1 base, J lost 10 bases, and 20 bases lay in between. This CDR3 is built from 16 residues. CDR1 is SGHAT, CDR2 FQNNGV, per germline. The CDR3 nucleotides read TGTGCCAGCAGCTTAGCCCGGTGGGCCTCAAATGAGGAGCAGTTCTTC. Translated, it gives CASSLARWASNEEQFF.

This clonotype was seen many times. The chain uses TRBV11-2 and TRBJ1-2, with D hard to call. Between the trimmed V and J ends, which lost 5 bases and 4 bases, there was a span of 11 bases. CDR1 and CDR2 (germline): SGHAT, FQNNGV. The CDR3 has 13 residues. The CDR3 region has the DNA TGTGCCAGCAGCCCAAAGGTGGGCTATGGCTACACCTTC. It translates to CASSPKVGYGYTF. Full variable domain (rest looked up from reference TRBV11-2 and TRBJ1-2): EAGVAQSPRYKIIEKRQSVAFWCNPISGHATLYWYQQILGQGPKLLIQFQNNGVVDDSQLPKDRFSAERLKGVDSTLKIQPAKLEDSAVYLCASSPKVGYGYTFGSGTRLTVV.

The V and J genes are TRBV27 and TRBJ2-5; no reliable D call. From germline, CDR1 is MNHEY and CDR2 SMNVEV (reference sequence). Trimming took off 0 bases at V and 3 bases at J, with 5 bases between the two ends. This CDR3 spans 13 amino acids. CDR3 residues: CASSLSAKETQYF. Here the CDR3 DNA reads TGTGCCAGCAGTTTATCCGCCAAAGAGACCCAGTACTTC.

The chain has TRBV20-1 and TRBJ1-1; perhaps TRBD1 as D (6 bases). CDR3 length: 15 amino acids. Looked up from germline, CDR1 is DFQATT and CDR2 is SNEGSKA (reference sequence). V lost 5 bases and J lost 0, with 16 bases in between. CDR3 amino acids: CSAFPGQTLNTEAFF. In nucleotides, the CDR3 is TGCAGTGCTTTCCCGGGACAAACTCTGAACACTGAAGCTTTCTTT.

The chain links TRBV27 to TRBJ2-1; 8 bases are shared with TRBD1. Germline CDR1 and CDR2: MNHEY and SMNVEV (reference sequence). The V segment lost 9 bases and the J segment 4 bases; nucleotides outside the gene matches: 11. CDR3 length: 15 amino acids. In DNA, the CDR3 is TGTGCCAGAGATTCAGGGGGCGCAAGGTACAATGAGCAGTTCTTC. Its translation: CARDSGGARYNEQFF.

The chain uses TRBV20-1 and TRBJ2-2, with TRBD2 identical over 10 bases. V lost 5 bases and J lost 11; bases outside the gene matches: 17. Germline CDR1 and CDR2: DFQATT and SNEGSKA (reference sequence). The CDR3 contains 16 residues. Here the CDR3 DNA reads TGCAGTGCTGCATCTCAGACTAGCGGGCGCCCGGGCGAGCTGTTTTTT. It yields the protein CSAASQTSGRPGELFF.

This chain connects TRBV20-1 to TRBJ2-7; D perhaps matches TRBD2 (5 bases). The CDR3 extends over 14 amino acids. Germline-derived CDR1 and CDR2 are DFQATT and SNEGSKA (reference sequence). The ends were cut back, 5 bases at V and 1 base at J, with 15 bases in the middle. The CDR3, as DNA: TGCAGTGCTCACCCCCCAGCGGCATCCTACGAGCAGTACTTC. Protein product: CSAHPPAASYEQYF.

This clonotype was recorded many times. The V gene is TRBV19, the J gene TRBJ2-7; TRBD1 might be the D (5 bases). Between the trimmed V and J ends, which lost 3 bases and 2 bases, there was a span of 5 bases. The CDR3 totals 12 residues. Germline CDR1 LNHDA, CDR2 SQIVND (reference sequence). CDR3: CASSMGPYEQYF. As DNA, the CDR3 is TGTGCCAGTAGTATGGGGCCCTACGAGCAGTACTTC.

This clonotype was recorded many times. This chain uses TRBV18 with TRBJ2-1; D call uncertain. Trimming shortened V by 5 bases and J by 10 bases, and 18 bases separated the two germline ends. The germline V gene encodes CDR1 KGHSH and CDR2 LQKENI. This CDR3 contains 14 residues. CDR3 bases: TGTGCCAGCTCAGGGCTAGTTGGCGTTTGGGAGCAGTTCTTC. Amino acids: CASSGLVGVWEQFF.

V gene TRBV11-2 combines with J gene TRBJ2-7; no clear D. The CDR3 sequence is 14 residues long. The germline V gene encodes CDR1 SGHAT and CDR2 FQNNGV. Trimming removed 6 bases from V and 0 bases from J, with 12 bases in between. The CDR3 spells CASSRPLSSYEQYF. In DNA form, the CDR3 reads TGTGCCAGCAGTCGACCTCTGAGCTCCTACGAGCAGTACTTC.

This clonotype has at least ten counts. V gene TRBV30 combines with J gene TRBJ2-7, with a tentative D call TRBD1 (5 bases). Germline CDR1 is GTSNPN and CDR2 is SVGIG (reference sequence). This CDR3 has 15 residues. The ends were cut back, 0 bases at V and 2 bases at J, with 14 bases in the middle. CDR3 amino acids: CAWSVIGHVPYEQYF. CDR3 DNA: TGTGCCTGGAGTGTAATAGGACACGTGCCCTACGAGCAGTACTTC.

In this sample, this clonotype turned up a few times. The chain employs TRBV14 and TRBJ2-1, with D tentatively TRBD1 or TRBD2 (6 bases each). The length of the CDR3 is 15 residues. Trimming left V 8 bases short and J 5 bases short, with 19 bases between. Germline CDR1 reads SGHDN; CDR2 reads FVKESK. The CDR3 sequence is CASGPLVGGDNEQFF. CDR3 nucleotide sequence: TGTGCCAGCGGTCCCCTTGTCGGGGGCGACAATGAGCAGTTCTTC.

This clonotype was detected ten times or more. The gene calls are TRBV6-1 and TRBJ1-3; D uncertain. CDR3 length: 12 residues. The germline CDR1 and CDR2 sequences are MNHNS and SASEGT. V shed 3 bases and J shed 4 bases, with 4 bases lying between them. CDR3 nucleotides: TGTGCCAGCAGTGAGAGCGGAAACACCATATATTTT. This translates into CASSESGNTIYF.

V and J are TRBV6-1 and TRBJ2-1, with 13 bases fitting TRBD2. The J segment lost 10 bases and the V segment lost 5 bases, leaving 11 bases of the junction unmatched. The CDR3 loop spans 16 amino acids. Germline CDR1 is MNHNS and CDR2 is SASEGT. CDR3 bases: TGTGCCAGCAGTCTCGGGACTAGCGGGATGTCAGGGGAGCAGTTCTTC. Its translation is CASSLGTSGMSGEQFF.

The genes are TRBV6-4 and TRBJ1-5; a possible D gene is TRBD1 (5 bases). V was trimmed by 9 bases and J by 3 bases, leaving 12 bases between them. Germline V lookup: CDR1 MRHNA, CDR2 SNTAGT. The CDR3 spans 13 residues. Written as DNA, the CDR3 is TGTGCCAGTAAACGGGACGACAATCAGCCCCAGCATTTT. It is translated as CASKRDDNQPQHF.

This clonotype was counted a few times. The rearrangement uses TRBV5-1 and TRBJ2-3; 14 positions match TRBD2. Germline trimming cut 0 bases from V and 8 bases from J; bases unmatched to any gene: 5. Per germline, CDR1 SGHRS and CDR2 YFSETQ. CDR3 length equals 16 residues. The CDR3 loop is CASSLGLAGGRGTQYF. As DNA, the CDR3 is TGCGCCAGCAGCTTGGGACTAGCGGGAGGGCGAGGTACGCAGTATTTT. The variable domain in full, completed from reference TRBV5-1 and TRBJ2-3, reads KAGVTQTPRYLIKTRGQQVTLSCSPISGHRSVSWYQQTPGQGLQFLFEYFSETQRNKGNFPGRFSGRQFSNSRSEMNVSTLELGDSALYLCASSLGLAGGRGTQYFGPGTRLTVL.

This clonotype appeared many times. This sequence joins TRBV19 and TRBJ1-2; 9 nucleotides match TRBD1. The CDR3 covers 14 residues. CDR1 is LNHDA, CDR2 SQIVND, per germline (reference sequence). V was clipped by 4 bases and J by 3 bases; unmatched bases: 3. The CDR3 sequence: CASSTTGGYYGYTF. The CDR3 bases are TGTGCCAGTAGTACCACAGGGGGCTACTATGGCTACACCTTC.